The rows below give T cell receptor beta chains drawn from one sample of a study of T cell responses to AZD1222 COVID-19 vaccine. Using immunoSEQ multiplex PCR, the repertoire was profiled, and TCRdb retains in-frame clones only, with some absent. The table shows about 140,000 clones, with approximately 89% occurring only once. The sequencing here drew on peripheral blood, taken on day 0 of AZD1222 vaccination. Receptors were obtained from an adult in good health. The CDR3 runs from the conserved cysteine through the conserved F or W. A D gene is named only where the DNA matches it firmly. Expanded clones are given a class, and other clones once, few, many or no size at all.

abundance: NA; d_gene: TRBD1; j_gene: TRBJ2-2; v_gene: TRBV19; CDR3nt: TGTGCCAGTAGCGGACAGGGTGGTTACACCGGGGAGCTGTTTTTT; CDR3aa: CASSGQGGYTGELFF
abundance: NA; d_gene: NA; j_gene: TRBJ1-1; v_gene: TRBV28; CDR3nt: TGTGCCAGCAGTTTCAGGGGACGAGGCACTGAAGCTTTCTTT; CDR3aa: CASSFRGRGTEAFF
abundance: NA; d_gene: TRBD1; j_gene: TRBJ1-4; v_gene: TRBV19; CDR3nt: TGTGCCAGTAGGCGCTCAGACAGGGGGCGCGTTGGTGAAAAACTGTTTTTT; CDR3aa: CASRRSDRGRVGEKLFF
abundance: NA; d_gene: NA; j_gene: TRBJ1-2; v_gene: TRBV10-3; CDR3nt: TGTGCCGTCTTAGGGACTTTTCAACATGGCTACACCTTC; CDR3aa: CAVLGTFQHGYTF
abundance: NA; d_gene: NA; j_gene: TRBJ2-3; v_gene: TRBV27; CDR3nt: TGTGCCAGCAGTTCCCTTGGCACAGATACGCAGTATTTT; CDR3aa: CASSSLGTDTQYF
abundance: NA; d_gene: NA; j_gene: TRBJ1-2; v_gene: TRBV5-1; CDR3nt: TGCGCCAGCAGCTTGGAACGGTCCTCCCGGATGGTGGGCTACACCTTC; CDR3aa: CASSLERSSRMVGYTF
abundance: NA; d_gene: TRBD1; j_gene: TRBJ1-1; v_gene: TRBV29-1; CDR3nt: TGCAGCATTAAACAAGGCAGGGGGCGAACTGAAGCTTTCTTT; CDR3aa: CSIKQGRGRTEAFF
abundance: few; d_gene: NA; j_gene: TRBJ2-2; v_gene: TRBV10-1; CDR3nt: TGCGCCAGCAGTGAAGGAGGGACAGCGAACACCGGGGAGCTGTTTTTT; CDR3aa: CASSEGGTANTGELFF
abundance: NA; d_gene: TRBD1; j_gene: TRBJ1-1; v_gene: TRBV19; CDR3nt: TGTGCCAGTAGTGCGGCGGGACAGGGGACTGAAGCTTTCTTT; CDR3aa: CASSAAGQGTEAFF
abundance: NA; d_gene: NA; j_gene: TRBJ1-2; v_gene: TRBV29-1; CDR3nt: TGCAGCGTTGGTGAGGGGTATGGCTACACCTTC; CDR3aa: CSVGEGYGYTF
abundance: NA; d_gene: NA; j_gene: TRBJ2-1; v_gene: TRBV6-4; CDR3nt: TGTGCCAGCAGTGACTCGAGCCAGCGTGAGCAGTTCTTC; CDR3aa: CASSDSSQREQFF
abundance: NA; d_gene: TRBD1; j_gene: TRBJ1-6; v_gene: TRBV11-2; CDR3nt: TGTGCCAGCAGCTTAGTCGCAGGGGGTAATTCACCCCTCCACTTT; CDR3aa: CASSLVAGGNSPLHF
abundance: NA; d_gene: NA; j_gene: TRBJ1-2; v_gene: TRBV2; CDR3nt: TGTGCCAGCAGAATGGGGGGAGGCTACACCTTC; CDR3aa: CASRMGGGYTF
abundance: once; d_gene: NA; j_gene: TRBJ2-1; v_gene: TRBV6-5; CDR3nt: TGTGCCAGCAGGGTAGCGGCTTACAATGAGCAGTTCTTC; CDR3aa: CASRVAAYNEQFF
abundance: NA; d_gene: NA; j_gene: TRBJ1-1; v_gene: TRBV2; CDR3nt: TGTGCCAGCAGTGAAGCTTGGCCTTCCGTTACCTTT; CDR3aa: CASSEAWPSVTF
abundance: NA; d_gene: NA; j_gene: TRBJ1-6; v_gene: TRBV3-1/TRBV3-2; CDR3nt: TGTGCCAGCAGCCAAGAGACAACAGGAAATTCACCCCTCCACTTT; CDR3aa: CASSQETTGNSPLHF
abundance: once; d_gene: TRBD1; j_gene: TRBJ1-2; v_gene: TRBV18; CDR3nt: TGTGCCAGCTCACCCTCCCGACAGGGGGCGCGGGAAGGCTACACCTTC; CDR3aa: CASSPSRQGAREGYTF
abundance: NA; d_gene: TRBD1; j_gene: TRBJ2-5; v_gene: TRBV3-1/TRBV3-2; CDR3nt: TGTGCCATAGGGACAGGGGACGTCGAGACCCAGTACTTC; CDR3aa: CAIGTGDVETQYF
abundance: NA; d_gene: NA; j_gene: TRBJ1-5; v_gene: TRBV7-9; CDR3nt: TGTGCCAGCAAGGGATCCGGGGACAATCAGCCCCAGCATTTT; CDR3aa: CASKGSGDNQPQHF
abundance: NA; d_gene: TRBD1; j_gene: TRBJ1-1; v_gene: TRBV5-4; CDR3nt: TGTGCCAGCAGCGACAGGGGCACTGAAGCTTTCTTT; CDR3aa: CASSDRGTEAFF
abundance: NA; d_gene: NA; j_gene: TRBJ1-5; v_gene: TRBV30; CDR3nt: TGTGCCTGGAGTTTAGGGAGCAATCAGCCCCAGCATTTT; CDR3aa: CAWSLGSNQPQHF
abundance: once; d_gene: NA; j_gene: TRBJ1-1; v_gene: TRBV5-6; CDR3nt: TGTGCCAGCAGCTTGGGAGCGAACACTGAAGCTTTCTTT; CDR3aa: CASSLGANTEAFF
abundance: NA; d_gene: TRBD1; j_gene: TRBJ1-1; v_gene: TRBV7-2; CDR3nt: TGTGCCAGCAGCTTAGACGGGACAGCCACGATGAACACTGAAGCTTTCTTT; CDR3aa: CASSLDGTATMNTEAFF
abundance: once; d_gene: NA; j_gene: TRBJ1-1; v_gene: TRBV12-3/TRBV12-4; CDR3nt: TGTGCCAGCAGTGTAACAGGGACTGAAGCTTTCTTT; CDR3aa: CASSVTGTEAFF
abundance: NA; d_gene: NA; j_gene: TRBJ2-6; v_gene: TRBV6-1; CDR3nt: TGTGCCAGCAGTGAAGCGCTTCTTTTGGTGACAAACAGGGCCTCTGGGGCCAACGTCCTGACTTTC; CDR3aa: CASSEALLLVTNRASGANVLTF
abundance: NA; d_gene: NA; j_gene: TRBJ1-2; v_gene: TRBV5-1; CDR3nt: TGCGCCAGCAGCCTACGGACAAACGGGAACTATGGCTACACCTTC; CDR3aa: CASSLRTNGNYGYTF
abundance: once; d_gene: TRBD2; j_gene: TRBJ2-5; v_gene: TRBV18; CDR3nt: TGTGCCAGCTCAGCCGGACTAGCGGAGACCCAGTACTTC; CDR3aa: CASSAGLAETQYF
abundance: NA; d_gene: TRBD2; j_gene: TRBJ2-2; v_gene: TRBV7-9; CDR3nt: TGTGCCAGCAGCTTACCGGTAGCGGGGGACACCGGGGAGCTGTTTTTT; CDR3aa: CASSLPVAGDTGELFF
abundance: few; d_gene: NA; j_gene: TRBJ1-6; v_gene: TRBV5-6; CDR3nt: TGTGCCAGCAGCCGTGTCCTTTTGGCGTATAATTCACCCCTCCACTTT; CDR3aa: CASSRVLLAYNSPLHF
abundance: NA; d_gene: NA; j_gene: TRBJ1-3; v_gene: TRBV14; CDR3nt: TGTGCCAGCAGCCAAGAGTTTTCGAGTGGAAACACCATATATTTT; CDR3aa: CASSQEFSSGNTIYF
abundance: NA; d_gene: NA; j_gene: TRBJ1-2; v_gene: TRBV7-2; CDR3nt: TGTGCCAGCAGCCCGGAGGTGGCTAACTATGGCTACACCTTC; CDR3aa: CASSPEVANYGYTF
abundance: NA; d_gene: NA; j_gene: TRBJ2-2; v_gene: TRBV25-1; CDR3nt: TGTGCCAGCAGTGCCTACTTCCTAACCGACGTCACCGGGGAGCTGTTTTTT; CDR3aa: CASSAYFLTDVTGELFF
abundance: NA; d_gene: NA; j_gene: TRBJ2-7; v_gene: TRBV7-9; CDR3nt: TGTGCCAGCCAACTCCTTTTGACAGGGCGGGGCGAGCAGTACTTC; CDR3aa: CASQLLLTGRGEQYF
abundance: NA; d_gene: TRBD2; j_gene: TRBJ2-5; v_gene: TRBV5-1; CDR3nt: TGCGCCAGCAAACTAGCGGGAGGAGAGACCCAGTACTTC; CDR3aa: CASKLAGGETQYF
abundance: NA; d_gene: NA; j_gene: TRBJ2-2; v_gene: TRBV29-1; CDR3nt: TGCAGCGCCGCTTGGGCCAGGGTCAACACCGGGGAGCTGTTTTTT; CDR3aa: CSAAWARVNTGELFF
abundance: NA; d_gene: NA; j_gene: TRBJ1-5; v_gene: TRBV3-1/TRBV3-2; CDR3nt: TGTGCCAGCAGTCAGAGTCGGGGGGCTAATCAGCCCCAGCATTTT; CDR3aa: CASSQSRGANQPQHF
abundance: NA; d_gene: NA; j_gene: TRBJ1-2; v_gene: TRBV5-1; CDR3nt: TGCGCCAGCAGCCAATTGGGACCCACCCCTGAGGGCTACACCTTC; CDR3aa: CASSQLGPTPEGYTF
abundance: NA; d_gene: NA; j_gene: TRBJ2-7; v_gene: TRBV19; CDR3nt: TGTGCCAGTAGTCCTACGGGGTACGAGCAGTACTTC; CDR3aa: CASSPTGYEQYF
abundance: NA; d_gene: TRBD2; j_gene: TRBJ2-1; v_gene: TRBV7-2; CDR3nt: TGTGCCAGCAGCCCCACTAGCGGTCACAATGAGCAGTTCTTC; CDR3aa: CASSPTSGHNEQFF
abundance: NA; d_gene: NA; j_gene: TRBJ2-2; v_gene: TRBV11-2; CDR3nt: TGTGCCAGCAGCTCCTTCGGGGAGCTGTTTTTT; CDR3aa: CASSSFGELFF
abundance: NA; d_gene: NA; j_gene: TRBJ1-3; v_gene: TRBV6-6; CDR3nt: TGTGCCAGCGCGGCCGTCGAATTCTCTGGAAACACCATATATTTT; CDR3aa: CASAAVEFSGNTIYF
abundance: NA; d_gene: TRBD1; j_gene: TRBJ1-2; v_gene: TRBV19; CDR3nt: TGTGCCAGCCGGGACAGGGGAAGAGAGGTGTATGGCTACACCTTC; CDR3aa: CASRDRGREVYGYTF
abundance: NA; d_gene: TRBD2; j_gene: TRBJ2-1; v_gene: TRBV7-8; CDR3nt: TGTGCCAGCAGCTCCCGGACTAGCGCAAGAAGAAATGAGCAGTTCTTC; CDR3aa: CASSSRTSARRNEQFF
abundance: NA; d_gene: NA; j_gene: TRBJ1-5; v_gene: TRBV30; CDR3nt: TGTGCCTGGGGGTTACAGACTAGCAATCAGCCCCAGCATTTT; CDR3aa: CAWGLQTSNQPQHF
abundance: NA; d_gene: NA; j_gene: TRBJ2-2; v_gene: TRBV5-6; CDR3nt: TGTGCCAGCAGCTCCTTTAGGTACAGTACTAATTATGCCGGGGAGCTGTTTTTT; CDR3aa: CASSSFRYSTNYAGELFF
abundance: few; d_gene: NA; j_gene: TRBJ1-4; v_gene: TRBV5-8; CDR3nt: TGTGCCAGCAGGCATAGGTGGGATCCTAATGAAAAACTGTTTTTT; CDR3aa: CASRHRWDPNEKLFF
abundance: once; d_gene: TRBD1; j_gene: TRBJ1-3; v_gene: TRBV28; CDR3nt: TGTGCCAGCAGGACTACACAGGGGGGAAGGTCTGGAAACACCATATATTTT; CDR3aa: CASRTTQGGRSGNTIYF